These 27 T cell receptor beta chains share one sample of origin, sequenced in a study of shared clonotypes between healthy human individuals. Method: immunoSEQ multiplex PCR; TCRdb's copy keeps in-frame clones and lacks some. The table shows about 380,000 clones, with approximately 96% occurring only once. What was sequenced was memory CD8+ T cells sorted from blood. Subset here: CD45RO+ cells pooled with CCR7-negative TemRA cells. The receptors shown here come from a man aged 25 to 45 in good health.

J is TRBJ2-5 and V is TRBV5-1; a weak D match, TRBD2 (6 bases). The CDR3 length is 14 residues. V gave up 4 bases and J gave up 3 bases, with 13 bases separating them. Germline V lookup: CDR1 SGHRS, CDR2 YFSETQ. The CDR3 nucleotides are TGCGCCAGCAGCGTAGGGACTTCCAAAGAGACCCAGTACTTC. Translation: CASSVGTSKETQYF.

This clone is a singleton in its sample. The gene calls are TRBV6-1 and TRBJ1-2, with D tentatively TRBD1 (5 bases). Trimming removed 2 bases from V and 1 base from J, with 11 bases in between. The CDR3 runs 15 residues. Germline V CDR1 and CDR2: MNHNS, SASEGT. The CDR3 nucleotides are TGTGCCAGCAGTGAATTGGGGGGGATTAACTATGGCTACACCTTC. It specifies CASSELGGINYGYTF.

J is TRBJ2-5 and V is TRBV30; D is ambiguous. The germline CDR1 and CDR2 sequences are GTSNPN and SVGIG (reference sequence). This CDR3 is 13 amino acids long. V dropped 1 base and J dropped 2 bases, with 8 bases sitting between them. The CDR3 protein is CAWSAQIQETQYF. CDR3 DNA: TGTGCCTGGAGTGCGCAGATTCAAGAGACCCAGTACTTC.

The chain combines TRBV5-1 with TRBJ2-5; 8 bases map to TRBD2. This CDR3 has 14 amino acids. CDR1 is SGHRS and CDR2 is YFSETQ in the germline V gene. V shed 3 bases, J shed 1 base, and the junction held 2 bases outside the gene matches. The chain's CDR3 is CASSSGRGQETQYF. CDR3 bases: TGCGCCAGCAGCTCCGGGAGGGGCCAAGAGACCCAGTACTTC.

CDR3 in DNA: TGCAGTGCTGGGAGAGGCTACACCTTC. The encoded protein is CSAGRGYTF. This chain links TRBV20-1 with TRBJ1-2; D uncertain. Between the trimmed V and J ends, which lost 5 bases and 8 bases, there was a span of 6 bases. The CDR3 loop spans 9 amino acids. Germline V CDR1 and CDR2: DFQATT, SNEGSKA (reference sequence).

The chain employs TRBV5-5 and TRBJ1-3; tentatively, D is TRBD1 (5 bases). V shed 1 base and J shed 4 bases, with 12 bases lying between them. CDR1 is SGHKS and CDR2 is YYEKEE in the germline V gene (reference sequence). The CDR3 is 15 amino acids. In DNA form, the CDR3 reads TGTGCCAGCAGCTTGTTCGCAGGGTCCGGAAACACCATATATTTT. This encodes CASSLFAGSGNTIYF.

Only one count was recorded for this clone. V is TRBV5-4 and J is TRBJ2-1; 8 nucleotides match TRBD1. CDR3 length: 17 residues. CDR1 SGHNT and CDR2 YYREEE come from the germline V gene (reference sequence). Trimming took 5 bases from V and 1 from J; bases not matched to a gene: 11. The CDR3 coding sequence is TGTGCCAGCAGTTTGAATGAGCGACAGGGGTCCTACAATGAGCAGTTCTTC. This translates into CASSLNERQGSYNEQFF.

This chain links TRBV29-1 with TRBJ2-5; D is perhaps TRBD2 (6 bases). CDR3 length: 13 residues. V was pared by 4 bases and J by 1 base, with 10 bases between. Germline V CDR1 and CDR2: SQVTM, ANQGSEA. The CDR3 DNA reads as TGCAGCGTTGCTGGCGGGGTCCAAGAGACCCAGTACTTC. It specifies CSVAGGVQETQYF. Full variable domain (missing parts from reference TRBV29-1 and TRBJ2-5): SAVISQKPSRDICQRGTSLTIQCQVDSQVTMMFWYRQQPGQSLTLIATANQGSEATYESGFVIDKFPISRPNLTFSTLTVSNMSPEDSSIYLCSVAGGVQETQYFGPGTRLLVL.

V usage is TRBV18 and J usage is TRBJ1-2, with D perhaps matching TRBD1 (5 bases). In germline, CDR1 is KGHSH, CDR2 LQKENI. CDR3 size: 14 residues. The germline V and J ends were trimmed by 0 bases and 5 bases, with 10 bases remaining between them. The CDR3 sequence is CASSPPGTLYGYTF. The CDR3 bases are TGTGCCAGCTCACCACCCGGGACCCTTTATGGCTACACCTTC.

The chain carries TRBV5-1 and TRBJ2-5; D is ambiguous. V lost 3 bases, J lost 5 bases, and 11 bases lay in between. The CDR3 loop spans 13 amino acids. The germline V gene encodes CDR1 SGHRS and CDR2 YFSETQ. The CDR3 bases are TGCGCCAGCAGCTCTCTTGTATTCGAGACCCAGTACTTC. It translates to CASSSLVFETQYF.

The chain links TRBV28 to TRBJ1-1; a weak D match, TRBD1 (5 bases). The CDR3 spans 13 residues. With 5 bases removed from V and 4 bases from J, the gap between germline ends came to 11 bases. Germline V gene lookup returns CDR1 MDHEN and CDR2 SYDVKM. The CDR3 loop reads CASSKRGATEAFF. The DNA of the CDR3 is TGTGCCAGCAGTAAACGAGGGGCCACTGAAGCTTTCTTT.

The chain employs TRBV6-1 and TRBJ2-2; D tentatively fits TRBD1 or TRBD2 (5 bases each). Germline values: CDR1 MNHNS, CDR2 SASEGT. The CDR3 runs to 15 residues. V was trimmed by 2 bases and J by 1 base, leaving 8 bases between them. The CDR3 bases are TGTGCCAGCAGTGAATGGGGACGGAACACCGGGGAGCTGTTTTTT. Its translation is CASSEWGRNTGELFF.

This chain uses TRBV5-1 with TRBJ2-5, with 9 bases aligning to TRBD2. CDR1 and CDR2 (germline): SGHRS, YFSETQ. The junction had 11 bases not matched to a gene; V was cut back by 6 bases and J by 5 bases. The CDR3 is 15 residues long. The CDR3, as DNA: TGCGCCAGCAAAGAAGGGACTAGCAATTGGGAGACCCAGTACTTC. This encodes CASKEGTSNWETQYF.

This rearrangement joins TRBV28 to TRBJ2-4, with 9 nucleotides matching TRBD2. J was trimmed by 5 bases and V by 6 bases; bases with no gene match: 11. The CDR3 is 16 residues long. The germline gives CDR1 MDHEN, CDR2 SYDVKM. The CDR3, as DNA: TGTGCCAGCAGAACCGCTCAAGGACTAGCGCAAAACATTCAGTACTTC. As protein: CASRTAQGLAQNIQYF.

The rearrangement joins TRBV4-2 to TRBJ2-7; D is possibly TRBD1 or TRBD2 (5 bases each). This CDR3 contains 14 residues. The germline CDR1 and CDR2 sequences are LGHNA and YNFKEQ. Between the trimmed V and J ends, which lost 4 bases and 2 bases, there was a span of 12 bases. CDR3 in amino acids: CASSPGTATYEQYF. CDR3 DNA: TGTGCCAGCAGCCCCGGGACGGCAACCTACGAGCAGTACTTC.

This chain connects TRBV7-9 to TRBJ2-7, with D possibly called TRBD1 or TRBD2 (5 bases each). The CDR3 runs 12 residues. Per germline, CDR1 SEHNR and CDR2 FQNEAQ (reference sequence). V was shortened by 5 bases and J by 7 bases, with 12 bases between the two germline ends. The CDR3 sequence: CASSVGTGEQYF. CDR3 sequence (DNA): TGTGCCAGCAGCGTGGGGACGGGGGAGCAGTACTTC.

The chain's CDR3 is CASSGPARPQHF. As DNA, the CDR3 is TGTGCCAGCAGTGGGCCCGCAAGGCCCCAGCATTTT. V and J are TRBV2 and TRBJ1-5; D remains unclear. CDR1 and CDR2 from the germline V gene are SNHLY and FYNNEI. Trimming stripped 4 bases from V and 9 bases from J, with 10 bases between. The CDR3 spans 12 residues.

This chain connects TRBV4-1 to TRBJ1-2; 10 bases align to TRBD1. Per germline, CDR1 MGHRA and CDR2 YSYEKL. Unmatched junction bases numbered 2, after V lost 0 bases and J lost 4 bases. The CDR3 runs to 15 residues. CDR3 region: CASSQDRTGGYGYTF. The CDR3 DNA reads as TGCGCCAGCAGCCAAGATCGGACAGGGGGCTATGGCTACACCTTC.

V usage is TRBV20-1 and J usage is TRBJ2-1; D remains ambiguous. The CDR3 runs 11 residues. CDR1 is DFQATT, CDR2 SNEGSKA, per germline (reference sequence). Trimming took 4 bases from V and 9 from J, leaving 10 bases between them. The CDR3 loop is CSAKGAFEQFF. The CDR3 bases are TGCAGTGCTAAAGGAGCTTTTGAGCAGTTCTTC.

This chain joins TRBV11-1 and TRBJ2-2; D not resolved. This CDR3 spans 15 amino acids. With 4 bases removed from V and 3 bases from J, the gap between germline ends came to 12 bases. The germline gives CDR1 SGHAT, CDR2 FQDESV (reference sequence). The CDR3 sequence is CASSSGVRYTGELFF. Here the CDR3 DNA reads TGTGCCAGCAGCTCTGGAGTTAGATACACCGGGGAGCTGTTTTTT.

The chain joins TRBV10-3 to TRBJ1-5; D not certain. V shed 0 bases and J shed 0 bases, with 12 bases lying between them. From germline, CDR1 is ENHRY and CDR2 SYGVKD. CDR3 length equals 17 residues. DNA for the CDR3: TGTGCCATCAGTGAGTCGATAGATGGATATAGCAATCAGCCCCAGCATTTT. Translation gives CAISESIDGYSNQPQHF.

This clone showed up just once. The CDR3 spells CASTPDAKYGQPQHF. The CDR3, as DNA: TGCGCCAGCACCCCGGACGCTAAGTATGGTCAGCCCCAGCATTTT. The chain links TRBV23-1 to TRBJ1-5; D gene unclear. TRBV23-1 is flagged as an ORF with uncertain function. Trimming shortened V by 7 bases and J by 6 bases, and 19 bases separated the two germline ends. CDR3 length: 15 amino acids.

V gene TRBV11-2 combines with J gene TRBJ2-7; perhaps TRBD2 as D (5 bases). This CDR3 spans 18 amino acids. Trimming took 4 bases from V and 0 from J, leaving 22 bases between them. CDR1 is SGHAT and CDR2 is FQNNGV in the germline V gene. The CDR3 sequence is CASSSIPTGRGSSYEQYF. The DNA of the CDR3 is TGTGCCAGCAGCTCTATCCCAACGGGTCGAGGGTCCTCCTACGAGCAGTACTTC.

There are a few counts of this clone. Within the sample, other DNA sequences also encode this same CDR3. This chain uses TRBV28 with TRBJ1-1; D is unresolved. This CDR3 is built from 13 residues. Deletions cut 3 bases from V and 1 base from J, with 6 bases between. CDR1 MDHEN and CDR2 SYDVKM come from the germline V gene. The CDR3 nucleotides are TGTGCCAGCAGTTTGGGTCGGAACACTGAAGCTTTCTTT. It is translated as CASSLGRNTEAFF.

The chain combines TRBV28 with TRBJ1-2; maybe TRBD1 (6 bases). Trimming left V 9 bases short and J 5 bases short, with 10 bases between. Germline CDR1 and CDR2: MDHEN and SYDVKM. The CDR3 spans 11 residues. The CDR3 region has the DNA TGTGCCAGTACAGGGAGATATGGCTACACCTTC. Encoded protein: CASTGRYGYTF.

DNA of the CDR3: TGCGCCAGCAGCCAAGATTACCACCGGGAGGGTACCGGGGAGCTGTTTTTT. Protein sequence: CASSQDYHREGTGELFF. The rearrangement links TRBV4-1 to TRBJ2-2, with TRBD2 identical over 8 bases. V lost 0 bases to trimming and J lost 5 bases; unmatched junction nucleotides: 8. This CDR3 has 17 residues. From germline, CDR1 is MGHRA and CDR2 YSYEKL.

The chain employs TRBV29-1 and TRBJ2-1, with TRBD1 matching 8 bases. V trimming: 3 bases; J trimming: 4 bases; junction bases outside the gene matches: 5. The germline gives CDR1 SQVTM, CDR2 ANQGSEA. The CDR3 covers 14 residues. The CDR3 nucleotides are TGCAGCGTTGATTCGGGACAGGTTTACAATGAGCAGTTCTTC. Its translation: CSVDSGQVYNEQFF.